The 14 T cell receptor beta chains below were found in one sample sequenced in a study of blood T cells in healthy people across ages. Through a sample-barcoded 5' primer and a J-beta primer mix, a second PCR was run for roughly 7 to 12 cycles. TCRdb recomputed calls from the 5' RACE reads with MiXCR, one row per CDR3 protein. Among roughly 700,000 distinct CDR3 sequences, 32% were seen once, and the ten largest hold 15%. The sample taken for sequencing was blood. The receptors shown here come from an elderly woman in good health.

This clonotype was observed once. One base away lies a much larger clone, so this may be a sequencing read error. The rearrangement uses TRBV30 and TRBJ2-5, with a tentative D call TRBD2 (6 bases). The length of the CDR3 is 13 residues. Germline CDR1 reads GTSNPN; CDR2 reads SVGIG (reference sequence). Trimming cost V 8 bases and J 2 bases, with 15 bases left between them. CDR3 nucleotides: TGTGCCCCCTCGGGGGAGCGGCAAGAGACCCAGTACTTC. This encodes CAPSGERQETQYF.

Ten or more counts support this clonotype. In DNA, the CDR3 is TGCAGTGCTCCCCGGACAGGGATACCAGATACGCAGTATTTT. Its protein product is CSAPRTGIPDTQYF. The genes are TRBV20-1 and TRBJ2-3; TRBD1 agrees at 8 bases. This CDR3 contains 14 residues. Germline CDR1 DFQATT, CDR2 SNEGSKA (reference sequence). J lost 4 bases, V lost 5 bases, and 8 bases had no gene match.

To note about this clonotype: Possible read error: a much larger clone is one base away. The V gene is TRBV12-3 or TRBV12-4, the J gene TRBJ1-4; 7 bases map to TRBD1. The CDR3 sequence is 14 residues long. CDR3 region: CASSPRTGNEKRFF. In DNA, the CDR3 is TGTGCCAGCAGTCCCCGGACAGGAAATGAAAAACGGTTTTTT.

This chain joins TRBV9 and TRBJ2-4, with D perhaps TRBD2 (5 bases). Trimming took 0 bases from V and 8 from J, leaving 12 bases between them. This CDR3 has 14 amino acids. Germline loops: CDR1 SGDLS, CDR2 YYNGEE. The CDR3 DNA reads TGTGCCAGCAGCGTAGGATCGCACGGGGACATTCAGTACTTC. It translates to CASSVGSHGDIQYF.

This clonotype appeared a single time. At one end the junction does not follow the germline gene, possibly because of a read error. The chain uses TRBV7-2 and TRBJ1-1; D gene unclear. Germline values: CDR1 SGHTA, CDR2 FQGNSA. The CDR3 is 15 amino acids. CDR3 DNA: TGTGTCAGCAGCTCAGAAGGCGGCATGTACACTGAAGCTTTCTTT. The encoded protein is CVSSSEGGMYTEAFF.

This clonotype was seen a few times. V and J are TRBV9 and TRBJ1-4, with D perhaps TRBD1 (5 bases). This CDR3 has 15 residues. Germline CDR1 is SGDLS and CDR2 is YYNGEE. Trimming removed 5 bases from V and 8 bases from J, with 19 bases in between. In DNA form, the CDR3 reads TGTGCCAGCAGGGGGGAACAACCGCCCTCGGAAAAACTGTTTTTT. It is translated as CASRGEQPPSEKLFF. Together with reference TRBV9 and TRBJ1-4, the CDR3 gives the full variable domain: DSGVTQTPKHLITATGQRVTLRCSPRSGDLSVYWYQQSLDQGLQFLIQYYNGEERAKGNILERFSAQQFPDLHSELNLSSLELGDSALYFCASRGEQPPSEKLFFGSGTQLSVL.

The gene calls are TRBV20-1 and TRBJ1-1; D is unclear. The germline V gene has CDR1 DFQATT and CDR2 SNEGSKA (reference sequence). The CDR3 extends over 10 amino acids. V was shortened by 6 bases and J by 2 bases, with 4 bases between the two germline ends. The CDR3 here is CSAINTEAFF. CDR3 coding DNA: TGCAGTGCCATCAACACTGAAGCTTTCTTT.

A few counts support this clonotype. Its ends do not fully match the called genes, so a read error is possible. V usage is TRBV7-2 and J usage is TRBJ2-5; 11 nucleotides line up with TRBD2. The CDR3 extends over 18 amino acids. Looked up from germline, CDR1 is SGHTA and CDR2 is FQGNSA. CDR3 coding DNA: TGTGCCAGCAGCTTAAGGGGGAGGACTAGCGGGCCTCAAGAGGCCCAGTACTTC. This sequence encodes CASSLRGRTSGPQEAQYF.

There are many counts of this clonotype. This rearrangement joins TRBV20-1 to TRBJ1-5, with 8 bases fitting TRBD1. From germline, CDR1 is DFQATT and CDR2 SNEGSKA (reference sequence). J was trimmed by 6 bases and V by 3 bases; bases with no gene match: 7. The CDR3 length is 14 residues. In nucleotides, the CDR3 is TGCAGTGCTAGGGAGGACAGGGCGGGTCAGCCCCAGCATTTT. Translated: CSAREDRAGQPQHF.

In the case of this clonotype: This could be a read error, since a much larger clone is one nucleotide away. V gene TRBV4-3 combines with J gene TRBJ1-4; D may be TRBD1 (6 bases). This CDR3 region has 16 residues. The V end was cut by 0 bases, the J end by 8 bases, with 16 bases between. CDR1 is LGHNA and CDR2 is YSLEER in the germline V gene. CDR3 residues: CASSQELGGADEKLFF. For the CDR3, the DNA is TGCGCCAGCAGCCAAGAGCTAGGGGGGGCGGACGAAAAACTGTTTTTT.

The V and J genes are TRBV5-1 and TRBJ2-5, with D unresolved. The CDR3 spans 17 residues. The germline CDR1 and CDR2 sequences are SGHRS and YFSETQ. V shed 4 bases and J shed 2 bases, with 21 bases lying between them. The CDR3, as DNA: TGCGCCAGCAGCATAATACCGGGCAGTTTGTTTCAAGAGACCCAGTACTTC. Its translation: CASSIIPGSLFQETQYF.

The V and J genes are TRBV12-3 or TRBV12-4 and TRBJ2-7; D possibly corresponds to TRBD2 (6 bases). Trimming removed 5 bases from V and 0 bases from J, with 14 bases in between. The CDR3 consists of 15 residues. The CDR3 region has the DNA TGTGCCAGCAGTAAGGGCGCGGGAAGCTCCTACGAGCAGTACTTC. This sequence encodes CASSKGAGSSYEQYF.

This rearrangement joins TRBV27 to TRBJ2-2, with 7 bases fitting TRBD2. Germline loops: CDR1 MNHEY, CDR2 SMNVEV (reference sequence). Trimming took 3 bases from V and 5 from J; bases not matched to a gene: 6. CDR3 length: 15 residues. The CDR3, as DNA: TGTGCCAGCAGTTTCTGGGGGGAGGGGACCGGGGAGCTGTTTTTT. It codes for CASSFWGEGTGELFF.

This clonotype was recorded at least ten times. The chain combines TRBV14 with TRBJ1-2; TRBD1 agrees at 7 bases. Germline assignment: CDR1 SGHDN and CDR2 FVKESK. Germline trimming cut 4 bases from V and 8 bases from J; bases unmatched to any gene: 7. CDR3 length: 13 amino acids. The CDR3 DNA is TGTGCCAGCAGCCCTTGGACAGGCCGGGGCTACACCTTC. Protein product: CASSPWTGRGYTF.